This T cell receptor beta chain came from a study of graft-versus-host responses after intestinal transplantation. Study overall: Isolated intestinal, liver-intestinal, or multivisceral transplants had been given to the recipients. Recipients across the board were started on anti-thymocyte globulin induction, then kept on tacrolimus and steroids for roughly 3 years.

Of note for this clone: Its antigen remains unknown.

Sequencing was performed with immunoSEQ multiplex PCR; in TCRdb, only in-frame clones are kept and a portion is missing. The table has tens of thousands of clones, 85% to 90% seen once; the top ten hold 0.3% to 0.4%. The V end was cut by 0 bases, the J end by 4 bases, with 11 bases between. Germline V gene lookup returns CDR1 SGHDT and CDR2 YYEEEE. CDR3 length equals 15 residues. General study points: There were GvH clones found in recipient marrow, and some of them appeared first in ileum or blood.

The TCR sequence derives from a human donor who received an intestinal transplant. The chain recombines TRBV5-6 with TRBJ1-3; weak D call: TRBD1 (5 bases). The starting material was unstimulated CD4+ T cells sorted from spleen or lymph node cells, obtained before intestinal transplant. CDR3 DNA: TGTGCCAGCAGCTTGGCCGGGGGAACAGGAAACACCATATATTTT. It codes for CASSLAGGTGNTIYF.